This T cell receptor beta chain originates from a study of blood T cell repertoires in COVID-19. Study summary: Both acute and convalescent COVID-19 samples were obtained from the United States, Italy and Spain. PBMCs, B-cell-depleted T cells, or T cells provided the cDNA or gDNA that made up the material.

As originally analysed: Amplification with reference gene primers provided the estimates of nucleated cell counts. Method: immunoSEQ multiplex PCR; TCRdb's copy keeps in-frame clones and lacks some. V and J calls and clone size are copied from that table; D and trimming were computed from the DNA. The table shows 210,000 or so clones, with around 87% occurring only once. This clone was observed a few times. The source of this sequence is a man between 50 and 59 years old with acute or convalescent COVID-19. The sequencing sample was made of peripheral blood.

The CDR3 nucleotides read TGCAGCGTTGGGACTAGCGGTTACGAGCAGTACTTC. Its protein product is CSVGTSGYEQYF. V gene TRBV29-1 combines with J gene TRBJ2-7, with 10 nucleotides matching TRBD2. Germline V gene sequence: CDR1 SQVTM, CDR2 ANQGSEA. V lost 4 bases, J lost 4 bases, and 1 base stayed unmatched. This CDR3 contains 12 residues.